This T cell receptor (beta chain) appears in the sequencing data of a study of shared T cell receptors in the human thymus. TCRdb's copy holds only in-frame clones and misses some; the assay was immunoSEQ multiplex PCR. The data show about 500,000 clones, around 78% seen once. The data were also submitted as part of a second study, on human thymus T cells. That report adds: It was from resections taken during corrective heart surgery that the thymus tissue came. Among thymic and blood repertoires, usage of V and J genes appeared biased. Unrelated people showed highly overlapping thymic repertoires, related research reported.

The TCR comes from a boy under three years old with a congenital heart defect. Sequencing was done on a sample of thymocytes.

The CDR3 nucleotides read TGTGCCAGCAGCGAGGGACAGGGACACTACGAGCAGTACTTC. The encoded protein is CASSEGQGHYEQYF. This chain connects TRBV14 to TRBJ2-7; 9 nucleotides align to TRBD1. The CDR3 has 14 amino acids. The germline V gene encodes CDR1 SGHDN and CDR2 FVKESK. After removal of 5 bases from V and 3 bases from J, the junction contained 5 bases not matched to a gene.